This TCR beta chain was captured by sequencing in a study of blood T cell repertoires in COVID-19 (dated by TCRdb to about 2020). Notes on the research overall: The collaborator samples originated in the United States, Italy and Spain and spanned the acute and convalescent phases of COVID-19. The prospective study material was composed of cDNA or gDNA derived from T cells, B-cell-depleted T cells, or PBMCs. Deeply sampled blood TCRbeta repertoires from subjects exposed to, actively infected with, or recovered from COVID-19 were included in the dataset. The repertoires were released in a freely available public database intended as a resource for research on the immune response to SARS-CoV-2. Samples came from the ongoing ImmuneRACE study (first 160 participants) plus 1,254 subjects from 6 global collaborators. Nearly every sample came with metadata listing a de-identified subject ID, COVID-19 status, age in years and sex. HLA class I and class II types, where available, came from metadata supplied by the sample provider rather than from assay-based typing.

Note on this clone: Its target antigen remains unknown. Per-base quality was not reported, and no clone a single base away is much larger than it.

Whole blood was collected in K2EDTA tubes by collaborating institutions according to the institutions' own protocols. For TCRbeta analysis, collaborator samples were shipped as frozen whole blood, as isolated PBMCs, or as DNA extracted from either sample type. What the research found in general, with its limitations: Clinical and demographic metadata were provided uncurated, with the amount varying by source and participant.

V lost 6 bases and J lost 10 bases; the stretch between them is 19 bases long. From its cysteine to its phenylalanine, the CDR3 spans 15 amino acids. The retained sequence is limited to the CDR3, 45 bases, with the frame set at the first base. According to the germline V gene (reference sequence), CDR1 reads LNHDA and CDR2 reads SQIVND. TCRbeta CDR3 regions were amplified from genomic DNA using the immunoSEQ Assay, a bias-controlled multiplex PCR. Per the authors' processing: The number of nucleated cells in each sample was estimated by amplification of reference gene primers within the assay. Sequence reads were collapsed and filtered to measure the absolute abundance of every unique TCRbeta CDR3 rearrangement. For each sample, productive Simpson clonality was calculated by taking the square root of Simpson's diversity index across productive rearrangements. Entries here come from immuneACCESS through TCRdb and include only in-frame sequences with V and J called. Some clones fail to appear in such tables; in the studies checked, an unresolved V gene covers under half of the shortfall, and the cause of the remainder is unknown. Clonal size and the V and J genes are those of that table, whereas D and trimming came from the DNA. The table for this sample lists tens of thousands of clones; roughly 85% of them were counted only once. The biggest ten clones account for under 1.5% of the sample.

This TCR derives from a woman aged 60-75 years with acute or convalescent COVID-19. The specimen sequenced was peripheral blood. The sequence joins TRBV19 to TRBJ1-6, with the D gene too uncertain to name. The CDR3 here reads CASSSTPGSHSPLHF. The sequenced DNA: TGTGCCAGTAGCTCCACACCGGGGTCGCACTCACCCCTCCACTTT. When the CDR3 is completed using the reference TRBV19 and TRBJ1-6 genes on either side, the full variable domain is DGGITQSPKYLFRKEGQNVTLSCEQNLNHDAMYWYRQDPGQGLRLIYYSQIVNDFQKGDIAEGYSVSREKKESFPLTVTSAQKNPTAFYLCASSSTPGSHSPLHFGNGTRLTVT.